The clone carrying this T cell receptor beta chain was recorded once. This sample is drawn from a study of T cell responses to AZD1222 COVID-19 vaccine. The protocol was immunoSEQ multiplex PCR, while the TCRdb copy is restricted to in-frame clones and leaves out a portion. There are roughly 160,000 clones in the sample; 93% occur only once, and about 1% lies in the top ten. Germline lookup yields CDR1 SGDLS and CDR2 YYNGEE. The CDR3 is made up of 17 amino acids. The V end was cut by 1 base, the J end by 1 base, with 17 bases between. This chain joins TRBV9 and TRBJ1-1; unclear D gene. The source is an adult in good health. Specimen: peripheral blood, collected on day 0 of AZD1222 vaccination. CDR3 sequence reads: CASSVSLGVDENTEAFF. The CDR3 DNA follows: TGTGCCAGCAGCGTATCTCTCGGGGTTGATGAGAACACTGAAGCTTTCTTT.